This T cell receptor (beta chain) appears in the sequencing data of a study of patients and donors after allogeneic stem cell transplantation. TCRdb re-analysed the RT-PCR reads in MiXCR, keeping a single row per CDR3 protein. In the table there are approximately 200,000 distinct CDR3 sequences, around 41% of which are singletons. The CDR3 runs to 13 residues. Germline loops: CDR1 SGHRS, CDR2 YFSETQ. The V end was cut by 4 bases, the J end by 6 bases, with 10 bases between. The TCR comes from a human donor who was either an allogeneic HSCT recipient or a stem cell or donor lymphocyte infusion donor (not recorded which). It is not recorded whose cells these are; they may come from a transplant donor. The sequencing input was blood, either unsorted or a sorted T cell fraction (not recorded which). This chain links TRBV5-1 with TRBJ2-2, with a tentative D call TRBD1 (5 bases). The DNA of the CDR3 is TGCGCCAGCAGCCGTACAGGTGCCGGGGAGCTGTTTTTT. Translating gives CASSRTGAGELFF.